A single sample is the source of the 25 T cell receptor beta chains below, sequenced in a study of cytomegalovirus exposure and HLA in healthy donors. Assay: immunoSEQ multiplex PCR; the TCRdb copy retains only in-frame clones and omits some. The sample has some 110,000 clones; 88% are singletons. The material sequenced was PBMCs. The source of these receptors is a woman aged 18 to 35 in good health and CMV-seropositive.

This chain uses TRBV7-9 with TRBJ1-1; D gene unclear. This CDR3 contains 14 residues. V was shortened by 1 base and J by 1 base, with 7 bases between the two germline ends. Germline CDR1 and CDR2: SEHNR and FQNEAQ (reference sequence). The CDR3: CASSLVGGNTEAFF. The DNA for the CDR3 is TGTGCCAGCAGCTTAGTGGGAGGGAACACTGAAGCTTTCTTT.

This rearrangement joins TRBV6-1 to TRBJ2-7; D might be TRBD1 (6 bases). Trimming removed 1 base at V and 2 bases at J, with 12 bases between. The CDR3 consists of 15 residues. Germline V CDR1 and CDR2: MNHNS, SASEGT. CDR3 nucleotide sequence: TGTGCCAGCAGTGAAGAGGCAGGGGCCACCTACGAGCAGTACGTC. Translated, it gives CASSEEAGATYEQYV.

V gene TRBV2 combines with J gene TRBJ1-5; D might be TRBD1 (6 bases). The CDR3 contains 16 residues. Trimming took 4 bases from V and 6 from J, leaving 19 bases between them. Germline V gene data show CDR1 as SNHLY and CDR2 as FYNNEI. The CDR3 DNA reads as TGTGCCAGCAGTGGGTTGGGGGGCGGGACTAGTCAGCCCCAGCATTTT. This translates into CASSGLGGGTSQPQHF. The full variable domain, in which reference TRBV2 and TRBJ1-5 provide the parts outside the CDR3, is EPEVTQTPSHQVTQMGQEVILRCVPISNHLYFYWYRQILGQKVEFLVSFYNNEISEKSEIFDDQFSVERPDGSNFTLKIRSTKLEDSAMYFCASSGLGGGTSQPQHFGDGTRLSIL.

This clone was picked up one time. This sequence joins TRBV4-2 and TRBJ2-7; perhaps TRBD2 as D (5 bases). Germline-derived CDR1 and CDR2 are LGHNA and YNFKEQ. V lost 0 bases and J lost 9, with 24 bases in between. This CDR3 is 17 amino acids long. CDR3 sequence reads: CASSQDAWGGGYDLQYF. The DNA for the CDR3 is TGTGCCAGCAGCCAAGACGCTTGGGGTGGAGGCTACGATTTGCAGTACTTC.

The chain joins TRBV7-7 to TRBJ2-1; D unresolved. The V gene's germline CDR1 is SSHAT and CDR2 FNYEAQ (reference sequence). V was cut by 1 base and J by 10 bases, with 8 bases left in between. This CDR3 region has 12 residues. The chain's CDR3 is CASSLERDEQFF. CDR3 nucleotides: TGTGCCAGCAGCTTAGAGCGCGACGAGCAGTTCTTC.

This clone showed up many times. The gene calls are TRBV4-1 and TRBJ2-1, with 11 bases lining up with TRBD1. Trimming removed 4 bases from V and 4 bases from J; junction bases left unmatched: 6. The CDR3 totals 16 residues. The germline CDR1 and CDR2 sequences are MGHRA and YSYEKL. Here the CDR3 reads CASSPSGTGGYNEQFF. Here the CDR3 DNA reads TGCGCCAGCAGCCCATCCGGGACAGGGGGGTACAATGAGCAGTTCTTC.

The chain recombines TRBV6-1 with TRBJ1-6, with D maybe TRBD1 (5 bases). The V end was cut by 10 bases, the J end by 6 bases, with 13 bases between. The CDR3 is 13 amino acids. Germline CDR1 and CDR2: MNHNS and SASEGT. The CDR3 DNA reads TGTGCCATATCAGGGATGGGTAATTCACCCCTCCACTTT. It codes for CAISGMGNSPLHF.

The chain is built from TRBV19 and TRBJ1-5; 7 nucleotides line up with TRBD1. CDR1 and CDR2 (germline): LNHDA, SQIVND (reference sequence). The CDR3 runs to 15 residues. V lost 11 bases, J lost 1 base, and 11 bases stayed unmatched. CDR3 protein: CAGRAAGGSNQPQHF. The CDR3 DNA reads as TGTGCCGGGAGAGCGGCAGGGGGGAGCAATCAGCCCCAGCATTTT.

The rearrangement uses TRBV4-2 and TRBJ1-1; 9 nucleotides align to TRBD1. The CDR3 consists of 17 residues. V gave up 1 base and J gave up 1 base; unmatched junction bases: 7. Germline assignment: CDR1 LGHNA and CDR2 YNFKEQ. The CDR3 region is CASSQVGTGIENTEAFF. For the CDR3, the DNA is TGTGCCAGCAGCCAAGTCGGGACAGGGATTGAGAACACTGAAGCTTTCTTT.

This chain links TRBV9 with TRBJ2-3; perhaps TRBD2 as D (5 bases). V was cut by 3 bases and J by 0 bases, with 17 bases left in between. Germline V lookup: CDR1 SGDLS, CDR2 YYNGEE. The CDR3 runs to 17 residues. The CDR3 sequence is CASSAAPGYPSTDTQYF. In DNA form, the CDR3 reads TGTGCCAGCAGCGCCGCTCCGGGGTATCCTAGCACAGATACGCAGTATTTT. Variable domain in full (rest from reference TRBV9 and TRBJ2-3): DSGVTQTPKHLITATGQRVTLRCSPRSGDLSVYWYQQSLDQGLQFLIQYYNGEERAKGNILERFSAQQFPDLHSELNLSSLELGDSALYFCASSAAPGYPSTDTQYFGPGTRLTVL.

The rearrangement links TRBV27 to TRBJ2-7; tentatively, D is TRBD1 (6 bases). The CDR3 is made up of 15 amino acids. Deletions cut 7 bases from V and 2 bases from J, with 18 bases between. Germline assignment: CDR1 MNHEY and CDR2 SMNVEV (reference sequence). This chain's CDR3 is CASKLRQASPYEQYV. For the CDR3, the DNA is TGTGCCAGCAAACTTAGACAGGCAAGCCCCTACGAGCAGTACGTC.

The gene calls are TRBV2 and TRBJ1-1, with TRBD1 as a possible D gene (6 bases). The V end was cut by 6 bases, the J end by 1 base, with 12 bases between. CDR3 size: 14 residues. Germline values: CDR1 SNHLY, CDR2 FYNNEI. The CDR3 is CASRDGQTNTEAFF. CDR3 coding DNA: TGTGCCAGCAGGGACGGACAGACGAACACTGAAGCTTTCTTT.

The chain combines TRBV7-6 with TRBJ1-6, with 8 bases fitting TRBD1. CDR1 is SGHVS, CDR2 FNYEAQ, per germline. The V segment lost 5 bases and the J segment 0 bases; nucleotides outside the gene matches: 6. The CDR3 runs 17 residues. The CDR3 loop is CASSLQGASSYNSPLHF. DNA of the CDR3: TGTGCCAGCAGCCTGCAGGGGGCGAGCTCCTATAATTCACCCCTCCACTTT. Full variable domain (outside the CDR3, taken from reference TRBV7-6 and TRBJ1-6): GAGVSQSPRYKVTKRGQDVALRCDPISGHVSLYWYRQALGQGPEFLTYFNYEAQQDKSGLPNDRFSAERPEGSISTLTIQRTEQRDSAMYRCASSLQGASSYNSPLHFGNGTRLTVT.

This chain uses TRBV28 with TRBJ2-1; maybe TRBD2 (6 bases). V was shortened by 7 bases and J by 9 bases, with 16 bases between the two germline ends. The CDR3 is 13 amino acids. CDR1 is MDHEN and CDR2 is SYDVKM in the germline V gene. The CDR3 is CASNPRLEGEQFF. CDR3 sequence (DNA): TGTGCCAGCAACCCACGACTGGAGGGTGAGCAGTTCTTC.

This chain connects TRBV28 to TRBJ2-2; D possibly corresponds to TRBD2 (5 bases). The CDR3 covers 15 residues. Trimming took 4 bases from V and 2 from J, leaving 11 bases between them. Per the germline V gene, CDR1 is MDHEN and CDR2 is SYDVKM. CDR3 in DNA: TGTGCCAGCAGTTCTCAGACGGGAAACACCGGGGAGCTGTTTTTT. Amino acids: CASSSQTGNTGELFF.

The J gene is TRBJ1-2, the V gene TRBV28; D gene ambiguous. The CDR3 contains 13 residues. The germline V gene encodes CDR1 MDHEN and CDR2 SYDVKM. The V end was cut by 2 bases, the J end by 5 bases, with 9 bases between. This chain's CDR3 is CASSLAGRYGYTF. CDR3 DNA sequence: TGTGCCAGCAGTTTAGCGGGAAGGTATGGCTACACCTTC.

The chain links TRBV19 to TRBJ1-2, with no clear D. CDR1 LNHDA and CDR2 SQIVND come from the germline V gene (reference sequence). Trimming took off 0 bases at V and 4 bases at J, with 9 bases between the two ends. The CDR3 contains 14 residues. CDR3 sequence (DNA): TGTGCCAGTAGTATAGATGGCAGAAGCTATGGCTACACCTTC. The encoded protein is CASSIDGRSYGYTF.

This clone has just a few counts. The chain has TRBV18 and TRBJ1-6; 8 positions match TRBD1. Germline V gene sequence: CDR1 KGHSH, CDR2 LQKENI. The CDR3 extends over 16 amino acids. V shed 2 bases, J shed 0 bases, and the junction held 0 bases outside the gene matches. The CDR3 loop reads CASSPTGGSYNSPLHF. CDR3 nucleotide sequence: TGTGCCAGCTCACCAACAGGGGGCTCCTATAATTCACCCCTCCACTTT.

This clone was seen a few times. CDR3: CASSEYPRGVDSPLHF. CDR3 nucleotides: TGTGCCAGCAGTGAATACCCCCGGGGGGTGGATTCACCCCTCCACTTT. This sequence joins TRBV25-1 and TRBJ1-6; D perhaps matches TRBD1 (5 bases). CDR3 length: 16 amino acids. The V gene's germline CDR1 is MGHDK and CDR2 SYGVNS. Between the trimmed V and J ends, which lost 0 bases and 8 bases, there was a span of 14 bases.

The chain employs TRBV28 and TRBJ1-2, with 12 bases aligning to TRBD1. The germline gives CDR1 MDHEN, CDR2 SYDVKM. V shed 2 bases and J 4 bases; nucleotides not matched to a gene: 2. The CDR3 spans 15 residues. The CDR3 DNA follows: TGTGCCAGCAGTTTACCGGGACAGGGGGCCTATGGCTACACCTTC. Translation: CASSLPGQGAYGYTF.

This chain uses TRBV5-1 with TRBJ1-4, with a weak D call TRBD1 (6 bases). This CDR3 is built from 13 residues. Per the germline V gene, CDR1 is SGHRS and CDR2 is YFSETQ. V was pared by 6 bases and J by 8 bases, with 14 bases between. The CDR3 DNA is TGCGCCAGCACTGGGGGGGCGAGAGAAAAACTGTTTTTT. Protein sequence: CASTGGAREKLFF.

This chain uses TRBV6-1 with TRBJ2-7; D is perhaps TRBD1 (5 bases). The CDR3 covers 14 residues. Looked up from germline, CDR1 is MNHNS and CDR2 is SASEGT. Trimming cost V 7 bases and J 3 bases, with 16 bases left between them. The CDR3 loop is CASNEVGGHYEQYV. The CDR3, as DNA: TGTGCCAGCAACGAGGTGGGCGGACACTACGAGCAGTACGTC.

CDR3 coding DNA: TGTGCCAGCTCACCAACCCCGGGACAGGGGAATTCACCCCTCCACTTT. The encoded protein is CASSPTPGQGNSPLHF. The rearrangement joins TRBV18 to TRBJ1-6, with 10 bases matching TRBD1. CDR3 length equals 16 residues. The germline gives CDR1 KGHSH, CDR2 LQKENI. The V segment lost 2 bases and the J segment 7 bases; nucleotides outside the gene matches: 5.

The V and J genes are TRBV28 and TRBJ1-5; unclear D gene. The CDR3 totals 12 residues. The germline V gene has CDR1 MDHEN and CDR2 SYDVKM. Trimming removed 6 bases from V and 6 bases from J, with 9 bases in between. The DNA for the CDR3 is TGTGCCAGCAGCCCCGGAGGTCAGCCCCAGCATTTT. Encoded protein: CASSPGGQPQHF.

The chain couples TRBV10-2 to TRBJ2-7; a weak D match, TRBD2 (6 bases). The length of the CDR3 is 15 residues. V gave up 3 bases and J gave up 0 bases, with 12 bases separating them. Germline V gene lookup returns CDR1 WSHSY and CDR2 SAAADI. CDR3 residues: CASSEVADSSYEQYF. The CDR3 coding sequence is TGCGCCAGCAGTGAAGTAGCGGATAGCTCCTACGAGCAGTACTTC.